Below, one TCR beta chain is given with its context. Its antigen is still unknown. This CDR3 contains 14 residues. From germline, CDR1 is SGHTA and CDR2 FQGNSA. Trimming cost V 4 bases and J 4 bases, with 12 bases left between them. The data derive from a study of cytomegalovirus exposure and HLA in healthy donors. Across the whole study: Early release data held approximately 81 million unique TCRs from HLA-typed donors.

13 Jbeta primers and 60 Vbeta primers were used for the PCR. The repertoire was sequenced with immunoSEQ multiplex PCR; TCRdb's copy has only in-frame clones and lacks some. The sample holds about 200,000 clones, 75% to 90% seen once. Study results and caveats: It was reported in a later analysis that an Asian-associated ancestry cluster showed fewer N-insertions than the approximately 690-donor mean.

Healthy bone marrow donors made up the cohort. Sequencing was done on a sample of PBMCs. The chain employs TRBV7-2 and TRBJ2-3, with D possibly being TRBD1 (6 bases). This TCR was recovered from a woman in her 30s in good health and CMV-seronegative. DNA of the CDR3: TGTGCCAGCAGCTCACTGGCAGGGGCAGATACGCAGTATTTT. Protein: CASSSLAGADTQYF.